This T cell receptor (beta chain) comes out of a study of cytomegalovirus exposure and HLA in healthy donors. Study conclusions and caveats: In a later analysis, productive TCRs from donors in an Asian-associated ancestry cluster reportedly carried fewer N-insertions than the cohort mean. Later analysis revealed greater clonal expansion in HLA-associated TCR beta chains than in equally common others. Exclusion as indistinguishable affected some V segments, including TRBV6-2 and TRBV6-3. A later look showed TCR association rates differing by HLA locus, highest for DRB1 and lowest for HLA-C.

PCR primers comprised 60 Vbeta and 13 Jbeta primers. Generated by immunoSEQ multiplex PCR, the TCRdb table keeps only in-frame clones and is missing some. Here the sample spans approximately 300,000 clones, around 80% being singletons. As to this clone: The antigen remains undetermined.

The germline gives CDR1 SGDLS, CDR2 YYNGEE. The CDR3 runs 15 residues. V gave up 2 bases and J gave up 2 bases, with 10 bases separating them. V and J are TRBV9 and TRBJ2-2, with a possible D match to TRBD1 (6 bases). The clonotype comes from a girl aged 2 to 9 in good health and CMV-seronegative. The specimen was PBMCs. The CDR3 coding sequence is TGTGCCAGCAGCGTCACAGGGATAAACACCGGGGAGCTGTTTTTT. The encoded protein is CASSVTGINTGELFF.